The 14 T cell receptor beta chains below all came from one sample that was sequenced in a study of T cell repertoires in aging, cancer and after chemotherapy. TRB rearrangements spanning V, D and J were amplified using mixed TRB-A/B primers. In TCRdb, the multiplex PCR reads were re-called with MiXCR into one record per CDR3 protein. Of 800 to 900 distinct CDR3 sequences listed, roughly 25% were seen once; the top ten hold approximately 52%. Peripheral blood genomic DNA, not sorted cells or RNA, was the template. The specimen sequenced was blood. The receptors were sampled from a human donor with a solid tumor.

In its sample, this clonotype was seen a few times. This chain uses TRBV7-2 with TRBJ2-7; 10 nucleotides agree with TRBD1. Losses at the gene ends were 2 bases for V and 3 bases for J; bases not matched to a gene: 7. This CDR3 has 16 amino acids. From germline, CDR1 is SGHTA and CDR2 FQGNSA. CDR3 amino acids: CASSLSTRDRGYEQYF. The CDR3, as DNA: TGTGCCAGCAGCTTAAGCACTAGGGACAGGGGCTACGAGCAGTACTTC.

About this clonotype: A much more abundant neighbour one base away suggests this may be a read error. The J gene is TRBJ1-5, the V gene TRBV15, with D hard to call. The CDR3 is 13 amino acids. Germline-derived CDR1 and CDR2 are LNHNV and YYDKDF (reference sequence). The CDR3 DNA is TGTGCCACCAGCAGAGATCGAATGCAGCACCAGCATTTT. Translating it yields CATSRDRMQHQHF.

This clonotype is large by share. J is TRBJ2-2 and V is TRBV19; D might be TRBD1 (6 bases). The V gene lost 5 bases and the J gene lost 5 bases, with 15 bases spanning the gap. The CDR3 is 15 residues long. Germline V gene lookup returns CDR1 LNHDA and CDR2 SQIVND (reference sequence). The CDR3 DNA reads TGTGCCAGTAGTTTCGGGACACTGGCAACCGGGGAGCTGTTTTTT. Translation gives CASSFGTLATGELFF.

Of note for this clonotype: A read error is likely, as this CDR3 ends without the conserved phenylalanine or tryptophan. V is TRBV6-4 and J is TRBJ2-3; 8 bases align to TRBD2. Germline V CDR1 and CDR2: MRHNA, SNTAGT. The CDR3 runs to 15 residues. The V gene end was trimmed by 3 bases and the J gene end by 4 bases; junction bases not matched to a gene: 6. The CDR3 sequence: CASSERGARPDTQYS. CDR3 DNA sequence: TGTGCCAGCAGTGAGCGGGGGGCGCGCCCAGATACGCAGTATTCT.

This clonotype was observed a few times. This rearrangement joins TRBV20-1 to TRBJ1-4; TRBD1 matches 7 bases. Germline CDR1 DFQATT, CDR2 SNEGSKA (reference sequence). V lost 2 bases to trimming and J lost 7 bases; unmatched junction nucleotides: 7. The CDR3 is 14 residues long. The CDR3 loop reads CSARPTGMAEKLFF. The DNA for the CDR3 is TGCAGTGCTAGACCGACAGGGATGGCTGAAAAACTGTTTTTT.

Within the sample, this clonotype is medium-sized. This chain links TRBV6-5 with TRBJ1-3; D unresolved. The V end was cut by 5 bases, the J end by 3 bases, with 11 bases between. Looked up from germline, CDR1 is MNHEY and CDR2 is SVGAGI. The CDR3 totals 14 residues. The CDR3 loop reads CASSPASFGNTIYF. CDR3 nucleotide sequence: TGTGCCAGCAGTCCGGCCTCATTTGGAAACACCATATATTTT.

This clonotype is large in the sample. J is TRBJ1-2 and V is TRBV29-1; perhaps TRBD1 as D (5 bases). CDR1 and CDR2 (germline): SQVTM, ANQGSEA. Trimming removed 5 bases from V and 4 bases from J, with 11 bases in between. The CDR3 spans 12 residues. CDR3 nucleotide sequence: TGCAGCGTTAGGACGGGACTCTATGGCTACACCTTC. Translated, it gives CSVRTGLYGYTF.

This clonotype ranks as large. The chain has TRBV29-1 and TRBJ1-1; D may be TRBD1 (6 bases). Trimming stripped 7 bases from V and 0 bases from J, with 15 bases between. The CDR3 sequence is 14 residues long. The germline V gene encodes CDR1 SQVTM and CDR2 ANQGSEA. The CDR3 nucleotides read TGCAGCGCCTGCTCCAGGGGACTGAACACTGAAGCTTTCTTT. Protein sequence: CSACSRGLNTEAFF. Full variable domain (remainder filled in from reference TRBV29-1 and TRBJ1-1): SAVISQKPSRDICQRGTSLTIQCQVDSQVTMMFWYRQQPGQSLTLIATANQGSEATYESGFVIDKFPISRPNLTFSTLTVSNMSPEDSSIYLCSACSRGLNTEAFFGQGTRLTVV.

By sample fraction, this clonotype is medium-sized. Given a much more abundant clone one base away, this may be a read error. This chain links TRBV19 with TRBJ2-1, with D tentatively TRBD2 (5 bases). Trimming pared 5 bases from V and 7 bases from J, leaving 21 bases between. Germline loops: CDR1 LNHDA, CDR2 SQIVND (reference sequence). This CDR3 comprises 16 residues. CDR3 loop: CASSPSHAGSLNEQFF. The CDR3 region has the DNA TGTGCCAGTAGTCCCAGCCATGCGGGTAGTTTAAATGAGCAGTTCTTC.

V usage is TRBV18 and J usage is TRBJ2-7; D is unresolved. This CDR3 has 16 amino acids. The germline V gene has CDR1 KGHSH and CDR2 LQKENI. Trimming left V 3 bases short and J 2 bases short, with 17 bases between. CDR3 sequence (DNA): TGTGCCAGCTCACCTGCACCCTTGGCTGGGGCCTACGAGCAGTACTTC. Protein product: CASSPAPLAGAYEQYF.

By sample fraction, this clonotype is large (0.1 to 1%). The chain recombines TRBV29-1 with TRBJ2-7; TRBD1 matches at 7 bases. This CDR3 is built from 12 residues. Trimming took 7 bases from V and 2 from J; bases not matched to a gene: 5. Germline V gives CDR1 SQVTM, CDR2 ANQGSEA. In DNA, the CDR3 is TGCAGCGCCCAGACAGGGCCCTACGAGCAGTACTTC. Translation gives CSAQTGPYEQYF.

There are a few counts of this clonotype. The genes are TRBV12-3 or TRBV12-4 and TRBJ1-1, with D hard to call. V lost 3 bases to trimming and J lost 5 bases, with 7 bases between them. CDR3 length: 12 amino acids. The CDR3 region has the DNA TGTGCCAGCAGTTTCGCGGGTACTGAAGCTTTCTTT. It is translated as CASSFAGTEAFF.

By sample share, this clonotype is medium-sized. V and J are TRBV5-6 and TRBJ2-7; 7 nucleotides line up with TRBD1. The CDR3 is 14 residues long. The V gene's germline CDR1 is SGHDT and CDR2 YYEEEE. V trimming: 4 bases; J trimming: 3 bases; junction bases outside the gene matches: 7. The CDR3 spells CASSPPGQSYEQYF. The CDR3 DNA reads as TGTGCCAGCAGCCCACCGGGACAGAGCTACGAGCAGTACTTC. The complete variable domain, with remaining parts taken from reference TRBV5-6 and TRBJ2-7, reads DAGVTQSPTHLIKTRGQQVTLRCSPKSGHDTVSWYQQALGQGPQFIFQYYEEEERQRGNFPDRFSGHQFPNYSSELNVNALLLGDSALYLCASSPPGQSYEQYFGPGTRLTVT.

By share of the sample, this clonotype is medium-sized. The CDR3 protein is CASAQSTDRVYGYTF. The CDR3 coding sequence is TGTGCCAGCGCCCAAAGCACAGACAGGGTGTACGGCTACACCTTC. The rearrangement links TRBV6-5 to TRBJ1-2, with 7 bases that match TRBD1. Germline assignment: CDR1 MNHEY and CDR2 SVGAGI. The CDR3 is 15 residues long. J gave up 8 bases and V 8 bases, and 17 bases lay outside the gene matches.